This T cell receptor (beta chain) was sequenced for a study of cytomegalovirus exposure and HLA in healthy donors. PCR primers comprised 60 Vbeta and 13 Jbeta primers. Using immunoSEQ multiplex PCR, the repertoire was profiled, and TCRdb retains in-frame clones only, with some absent. The repertoire holds 150,000 to 200,000 clones, around 84% seen once, with 1.5% to 2% in the top ten. Unrecorded immune exposures were likely, despite nominal health at sampling. CDR3 length: 15 amino acids. Germline V gene sequence: CDR1 SGDLS, CDR2 YYNGEE. V was pared by 0 bases and J by 4 bases, with 13 bases between.

The chain recombines TRBV9 with TRBJ1-2; maybe TRBD1 (5 bases). This clonotype originated in a woman aged 18-29 years in good health and CMV-seronegative. Sequencing was performed on PBMCs. This chain's CDR3 is CASSVGGEFGYGYTF. In DNA, the CDR3 is TGTGCCAGCAGCGTAGGGGGGGAGTTCGGCTATGGCTACACCTTC.